This T cell receptor (beta chain) was found in a study of T cell clonotyping in hematopoietic cell transplantation. As for the study in general: Recipient samples before transplant were obtained post-cytoreduction. Study-level results: Broader posttransplant TCR repertoire diversity was predicted by graft donor and pretransplant recipient Inverse Simpson Index values. Pathologically expanded recipient clonotypes increased progressively from day 30 to day 180 as diversity fell. Few recipient clonotypes overlapped donors; over 95% were de novo at given depth.

Using immunoSEQ multiplex PCR, the repertoire was profiled, and TCRdb retains in-frame clones only, with some absent. The table records roughly 80,000 clones, approximately 95% of them present only once. With regard to this clone: Its antigen is unknown.

The V gene end was trimmed by 6 bases and the J gene end by 2 bases; junction bases not matched to a gene: 12. Germline V gene lookup returns CDR1 MRHNA and CDR2 SNTAGT. The CDR3 length is 17 residues. Sample time point: recipient sample about 28 days before transplant, after cytoreduction. The TCR was taken from a woman aged 50 to 65 with acute myeloid leukemia. Some clones in this sample may be carry-over from other donors' samples. The chain joins TRBV6-4 to TRBJ2-7; TRBD2 aligns across 11 bases. Sequencing was performed on peripheral blood mononuclear cells, taken before stem cell transplant. For the CDR3, the DNA is TGTGCCAGCAGACAGGTTGGTCTAGCGGGAGGTCCCTACGAGCAGTACTTC. Translation gives CASRQVGLAGGPYEQYF.